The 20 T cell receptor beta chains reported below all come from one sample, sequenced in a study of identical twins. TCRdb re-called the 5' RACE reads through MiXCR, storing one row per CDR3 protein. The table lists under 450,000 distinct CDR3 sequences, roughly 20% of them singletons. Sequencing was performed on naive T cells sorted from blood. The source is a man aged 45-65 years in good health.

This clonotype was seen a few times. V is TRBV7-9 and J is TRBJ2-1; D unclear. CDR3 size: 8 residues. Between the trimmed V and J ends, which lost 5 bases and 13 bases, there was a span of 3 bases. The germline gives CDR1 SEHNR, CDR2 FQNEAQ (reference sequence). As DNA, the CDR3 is TGTGCCAGCAGCCCCCAGTTCTTC. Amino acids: CASSPQFF. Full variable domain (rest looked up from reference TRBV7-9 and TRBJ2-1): DTGVSQNPRHKITKRGQNVTFRCDPISEHNRLYWYRQTLGQGPEFLTYFQNEAQLEKSRLLSDRFSAERPKGSFSTLEIQRTEQGDSAMYLCASSPQFFGPGTRLTVL.

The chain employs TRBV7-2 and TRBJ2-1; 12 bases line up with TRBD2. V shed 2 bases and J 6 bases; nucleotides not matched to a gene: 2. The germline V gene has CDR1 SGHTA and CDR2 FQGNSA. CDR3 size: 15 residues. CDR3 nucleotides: TGTGCCAGCAGCTTACCTAGCGGGGGGGCCAATGAGCAGTTCTTC. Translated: CASSLPSGGANEQFF.

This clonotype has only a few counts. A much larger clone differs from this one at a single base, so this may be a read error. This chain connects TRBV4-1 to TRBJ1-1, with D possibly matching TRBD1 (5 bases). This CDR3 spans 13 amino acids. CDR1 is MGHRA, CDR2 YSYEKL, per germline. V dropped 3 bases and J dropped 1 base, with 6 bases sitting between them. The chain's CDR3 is CASSHDRNTEAFF. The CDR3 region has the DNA TGCGCCAGCAGCCACGACAGGAACACTGAAGCTTTCTTT.

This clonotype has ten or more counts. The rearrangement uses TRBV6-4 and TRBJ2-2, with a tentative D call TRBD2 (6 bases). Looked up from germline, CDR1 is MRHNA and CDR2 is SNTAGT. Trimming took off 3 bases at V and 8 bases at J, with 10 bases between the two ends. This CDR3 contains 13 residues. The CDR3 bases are TGTGCCAGCAGTGAATCGGGGGAAGGGGAGCTGTTTTTT. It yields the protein CASSESGEGELFF.

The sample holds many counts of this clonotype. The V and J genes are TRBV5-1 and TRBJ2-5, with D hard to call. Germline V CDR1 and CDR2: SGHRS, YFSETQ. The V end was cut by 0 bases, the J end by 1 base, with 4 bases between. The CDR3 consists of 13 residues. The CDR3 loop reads CASSLERQETQYF. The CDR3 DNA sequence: TGCGCCAGCAGCTTGGAGCGCCAAGAGACCCAGTACTTC.

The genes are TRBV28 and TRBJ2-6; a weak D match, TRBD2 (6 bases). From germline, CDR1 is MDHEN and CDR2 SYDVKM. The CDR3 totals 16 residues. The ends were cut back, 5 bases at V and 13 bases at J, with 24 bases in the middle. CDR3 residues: CASSLAAGGGVGVLTF. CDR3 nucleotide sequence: TGTGCCAGCAGTCTTGCGGCCGGAGGCGGGGTCGGGGTCCTGACTTTC. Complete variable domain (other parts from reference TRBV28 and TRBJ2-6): DVKVTQSSRYLVKRTGEKVFLECVQDMDHENMFWYRQDPGLGLRLIYFSYDVKMKEKGDIPEGYSVSREKKERFSLILESASTNQTSMYLCASSLAAGGGVGVLTFGAGSRLTVL.

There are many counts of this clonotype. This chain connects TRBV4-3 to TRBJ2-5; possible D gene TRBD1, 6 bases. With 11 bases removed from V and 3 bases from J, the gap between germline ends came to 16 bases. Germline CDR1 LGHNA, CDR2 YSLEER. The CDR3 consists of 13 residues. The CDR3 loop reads CAAGQNREETQYF. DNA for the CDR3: TGCGCCGCCGGACAGAACAGGGAAGAGACCCAGTACTTC.

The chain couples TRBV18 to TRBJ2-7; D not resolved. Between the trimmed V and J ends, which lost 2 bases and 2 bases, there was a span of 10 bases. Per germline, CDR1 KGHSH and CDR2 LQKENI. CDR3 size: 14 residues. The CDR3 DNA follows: TGTGCCAGCTCACCAGCAGGAAACCCCTACGAGCAGTACTTC. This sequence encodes CASSPAGNPYEQYF.

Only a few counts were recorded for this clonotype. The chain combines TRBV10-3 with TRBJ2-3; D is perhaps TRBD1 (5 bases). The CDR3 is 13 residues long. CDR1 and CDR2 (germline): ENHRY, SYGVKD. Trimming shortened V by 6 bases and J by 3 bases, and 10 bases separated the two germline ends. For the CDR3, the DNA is TGTGCCATCAGGGTGGGGCGAACAGATACGCAGTATTTT. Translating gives CAIRVGRTDTQYF.

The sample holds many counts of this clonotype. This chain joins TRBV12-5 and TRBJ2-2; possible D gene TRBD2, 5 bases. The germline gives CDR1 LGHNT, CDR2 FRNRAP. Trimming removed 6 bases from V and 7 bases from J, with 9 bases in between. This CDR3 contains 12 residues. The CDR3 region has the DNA TGTGCTAGTGGCTCAGAGGGCGGGGAGCTGTTTTTT. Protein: CASGSEGGELFF.

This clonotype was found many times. The CDR3, as DNA: TGTGCCAGCAGCTCCCACTACGAGCAGTACTTC. Amino acids: CASSSHYEQYF. The genes are TRBV14 and TRBJ2-7, with D uncertain. Germline V CDR1 and CDR2: SGHDN, FVKESK. Trimming took 5 bases from V and 3 from J, leaving 5 bases between them. This CDR3 has 11 amino acids.

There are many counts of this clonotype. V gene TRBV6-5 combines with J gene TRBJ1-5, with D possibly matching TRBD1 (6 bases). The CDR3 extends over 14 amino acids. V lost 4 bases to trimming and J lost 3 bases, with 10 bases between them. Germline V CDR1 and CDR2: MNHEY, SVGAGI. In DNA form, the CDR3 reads TGTGCCAGCAGTTCCGGACAGAACAATCAGCCCCAGCATTTT. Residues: CASSSGQNNQPQHF.

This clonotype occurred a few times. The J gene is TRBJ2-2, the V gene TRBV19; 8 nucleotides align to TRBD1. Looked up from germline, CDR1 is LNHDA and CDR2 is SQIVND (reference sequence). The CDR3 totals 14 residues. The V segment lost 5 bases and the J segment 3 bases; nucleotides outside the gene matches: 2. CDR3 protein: CASSLTGDTGELFF. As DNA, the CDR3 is TGTGCCAGTAGTTTGACAGGGGACACCGGGGAGCTGTTTTTT.

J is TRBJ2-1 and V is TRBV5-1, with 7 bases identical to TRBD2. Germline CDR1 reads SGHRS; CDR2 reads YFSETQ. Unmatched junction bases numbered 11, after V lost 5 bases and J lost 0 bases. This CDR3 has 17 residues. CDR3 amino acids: CASRRLASGSSYNEQFF. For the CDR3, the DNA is TGCGCCAGCAGACGTCTTGCTAGCGGAAGCTCCTACAATGAGCAGTTCTTC.

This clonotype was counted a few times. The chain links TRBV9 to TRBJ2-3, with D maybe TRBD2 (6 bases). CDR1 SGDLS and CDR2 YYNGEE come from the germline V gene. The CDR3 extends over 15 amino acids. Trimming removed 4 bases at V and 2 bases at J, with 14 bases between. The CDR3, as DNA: TGTGCCAGCAGCCCCTGGGACTCGTACACAGATACGCAGTATTTT. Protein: CASSPWDSYTDTQYF.

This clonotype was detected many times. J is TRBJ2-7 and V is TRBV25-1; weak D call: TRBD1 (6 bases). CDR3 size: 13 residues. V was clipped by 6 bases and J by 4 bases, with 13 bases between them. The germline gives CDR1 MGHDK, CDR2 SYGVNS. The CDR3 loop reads CASSRGSLYEQYF. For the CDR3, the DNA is TGTGCCAGCAGCAGGGGCTCCTTGTACGAGCAGTACTTC.

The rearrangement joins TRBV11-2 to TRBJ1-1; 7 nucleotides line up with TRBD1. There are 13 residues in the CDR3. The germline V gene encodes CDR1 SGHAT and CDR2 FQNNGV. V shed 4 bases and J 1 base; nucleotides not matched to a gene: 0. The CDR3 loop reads CASSWDRNTEAFF. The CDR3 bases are TGTGCCAGCAGCTGGGACAGGAACACTGAAGCTTTCTTT.

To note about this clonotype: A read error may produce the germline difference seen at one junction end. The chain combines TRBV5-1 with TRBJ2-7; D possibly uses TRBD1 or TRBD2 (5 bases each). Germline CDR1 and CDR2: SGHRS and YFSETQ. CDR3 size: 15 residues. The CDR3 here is CASSLDRPSSCEQYF. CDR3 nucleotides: TGCGCCAGCAGCTTGGACAGGCCTAGCTCCTGCGAGCAGTACTTC.

CDR3 nucleotides: TGTGCCAGCAGTTACTCGAGCGGGGGAGATTGGAAACTGTTTTTT. Translated: CASSYSSGGDWKLFF. This chain links TRBV6-5 with TRBJ1-4, with D perhaps matching TRBD1 (5 bases). Per germline, CDR1 MNHEY and CDR2 SVGAGI. This CDR3 spans 15 amino acids. Between the trimmed V and J ends, which lost 0 bases and 11 bases, there was a span of 16 bases.

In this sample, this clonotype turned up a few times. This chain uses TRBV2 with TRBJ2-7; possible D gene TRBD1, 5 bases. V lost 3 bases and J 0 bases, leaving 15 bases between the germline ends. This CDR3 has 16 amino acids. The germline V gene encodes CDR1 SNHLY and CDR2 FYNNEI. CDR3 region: CASSEARDLHSYEQYF. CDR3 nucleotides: TGTGCCAGCAGTGAGGCCAGGGATCTCCACTCCTACGAGCAGTACTTC.